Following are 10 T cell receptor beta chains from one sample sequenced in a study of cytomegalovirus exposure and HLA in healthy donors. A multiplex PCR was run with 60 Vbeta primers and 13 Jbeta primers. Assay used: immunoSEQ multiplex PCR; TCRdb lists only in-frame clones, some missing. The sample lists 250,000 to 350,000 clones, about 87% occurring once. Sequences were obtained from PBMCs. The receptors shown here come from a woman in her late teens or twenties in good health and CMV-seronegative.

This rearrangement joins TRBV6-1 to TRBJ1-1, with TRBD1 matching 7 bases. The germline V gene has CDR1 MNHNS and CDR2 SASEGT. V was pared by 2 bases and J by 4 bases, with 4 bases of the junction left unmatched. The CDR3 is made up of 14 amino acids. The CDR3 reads CASSERQGGTEAFF. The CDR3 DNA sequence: TGTGCCAGCAGTGAAAGACAGGGAGGCACTGAAGCTTTCTTT.

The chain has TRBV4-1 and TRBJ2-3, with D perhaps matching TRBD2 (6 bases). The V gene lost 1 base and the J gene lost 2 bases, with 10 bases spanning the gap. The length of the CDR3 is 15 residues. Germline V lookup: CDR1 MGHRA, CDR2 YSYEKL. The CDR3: CASSQVGTSTDTQYF. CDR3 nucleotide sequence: TGCGCCAGCAGCCAAGTTGGGACTTCCACAGATACGCAGTATTTT.

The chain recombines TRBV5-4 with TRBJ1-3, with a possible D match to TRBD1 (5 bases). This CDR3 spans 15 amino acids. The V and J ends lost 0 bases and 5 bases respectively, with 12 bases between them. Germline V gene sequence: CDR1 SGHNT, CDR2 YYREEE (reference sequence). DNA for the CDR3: TGTGCCAGCAGCTTGGGGGGGGATCGAAGAAACACCATATATTTT. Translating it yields CASSLGGDRRNTIYF.

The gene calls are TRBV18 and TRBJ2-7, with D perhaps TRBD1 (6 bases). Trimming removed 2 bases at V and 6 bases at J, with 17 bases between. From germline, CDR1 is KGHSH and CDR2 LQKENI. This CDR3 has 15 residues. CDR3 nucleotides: TGTGCCAGCTCACCAGGCAGGGGAATGGGGACCGAGCAGTACTTC. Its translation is CASSPGRGMGTEQYF.

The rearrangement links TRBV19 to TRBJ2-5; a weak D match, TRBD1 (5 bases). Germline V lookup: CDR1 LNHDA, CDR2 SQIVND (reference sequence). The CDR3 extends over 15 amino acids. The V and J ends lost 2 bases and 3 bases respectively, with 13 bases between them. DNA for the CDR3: TGTGCCAGTAGTATACGTGGACAAGGTGAAGAGACCCAGTACTTC. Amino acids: CASSIRGQGEETQYF.

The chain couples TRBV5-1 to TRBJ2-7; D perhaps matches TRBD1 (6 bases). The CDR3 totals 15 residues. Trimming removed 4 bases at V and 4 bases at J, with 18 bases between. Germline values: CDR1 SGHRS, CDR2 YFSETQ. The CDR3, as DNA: TGCGCCAGCAGCGTAACAGGGATCAACCCTTACGAGCAGTACTTC. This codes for CASSVTGINPYEQYF.

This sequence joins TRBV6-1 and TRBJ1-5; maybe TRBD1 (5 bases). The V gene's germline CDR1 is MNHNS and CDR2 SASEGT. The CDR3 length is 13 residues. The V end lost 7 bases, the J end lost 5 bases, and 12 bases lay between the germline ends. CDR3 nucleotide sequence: TGTGCCAGCACCAAAGGGGTTTATCAGCCCCAGCATTTT. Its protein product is CASTKGVYQPQHF.

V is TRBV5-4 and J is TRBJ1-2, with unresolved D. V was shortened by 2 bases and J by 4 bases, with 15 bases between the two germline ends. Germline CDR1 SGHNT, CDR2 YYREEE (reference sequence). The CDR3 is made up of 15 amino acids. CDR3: CASSLKAHPGYGYTF. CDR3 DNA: TGTGCCAGCAGCTTAAAAGCCCACCCCGGCTATGGCTACACCTTC.

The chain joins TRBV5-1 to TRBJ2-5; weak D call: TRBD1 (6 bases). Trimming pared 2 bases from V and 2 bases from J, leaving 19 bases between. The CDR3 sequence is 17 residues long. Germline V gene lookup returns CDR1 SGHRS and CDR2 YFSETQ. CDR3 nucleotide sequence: TGCGCCAGCAGCTTATCAACTGGACAGACCGTTCAAGAGACCCAGTACTTC. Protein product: CASSLSTGQTVQETQYF.

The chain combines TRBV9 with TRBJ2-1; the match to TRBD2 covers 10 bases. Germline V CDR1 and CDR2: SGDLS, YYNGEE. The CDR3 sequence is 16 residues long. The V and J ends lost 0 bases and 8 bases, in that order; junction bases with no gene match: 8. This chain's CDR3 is CASSVGGLAGDYEQFF. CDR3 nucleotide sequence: TGTGCCAGCAGCGTAGGGGGGCTAGCGGGGGATTATGAGCAGTTCTTC.